The rows below give T cell receptor beta chains drawn from one sample of a study of tumor-infiltrating lymphocytes in primary liver carcinoma. MiXCR, applied by TCRdb to the multiplex PCR reads, yields one record per CDR3 protein. The sample records roughly 80,000 distinct CDR3 sequences, over 70% being singletons. Sequencing used liver tumor tissue from sampling region 4. The origin of the receptors is a woman aged 60-75 years with primary liver carcinoma and hepatitis B virus infection. CDR3s include the opening cysteine and the closing phenylalanine or tryptophan. The D gene is left open where the match is weak. Size is omitted from some rows. Given values are once, few, many or a class for expanded clones.

V	D	size	J	DNA	CDR3
TRBV28	TRBD2	.	TRBJ2-7	TGTGTCAGCAGTTTTCGGCCCAGGACTAGCTGCTCCTACGAGCAGTACTTC	CVSSFRPRTSCSYEQYF
TRBV11-3	TRBD2	few	TRBJ2-1	TGTGCCAGTAGCTTAGGAAGTAGCGGGAAGCTTGAGCATTTCTTC	CASSLGSSGKLEHFF
TRBV2	.	.	TRBJ2-7	TGTACCAGCAGCAACGGGGCCTTTGAGCAGTACTTC	CTSSNGAFEQYF
TRBV30	.	.	TRBJ1-1	TGTGCCAGTGCAAGAAGGACTGAAGCTTTCTTT	CASARRTEAFF
TRBV12-3/TRBV12-4	.	.	TRBJ2-6	TGTACCAGCAGTCCTGTCCGGGCCTACTCTGGGGCCAACGTCCTGACTTTC	CTSSPVRAYSGANVLTF
TRBV5-4	.	once	TRBJ2-5	TGTTCCAGCAGTTTGAGGCTAGTGCAAGAGACCCAGTACTTC	CSSSLRLVQETQYF
TRBV14	.	.	TRBJ1-5	TGTGCCAGCAGTCACCTATCCCACCAAGGGAGCAATCAGTCCCAGCATTTT	CASSHLSHQGSNQSQHF
TRBV10-1	.	.	TRBJ1-1	TGCGCCAGCAGTTCGCAAAGAGGGAACACTGAAGCTCTCTTT	CASSSQRGNTEALF
TRBV29-1	.	once	TRBJ1-2	TGCAGCGTTGAGATTTCCCGTAGGGAAGGCTATGGCTACACCTTC	CSVEISRREGYGYTF
TRBV29-1	TRBD1	.	TRBJ2-7	TGCAGCGCTACTGGGACAGGTAGCCCCTACGAGCAGTACTTC	CSATGTGSPYEQYF
TRBV11-2	.	.	TRBJ2-3	TGTGCCAGCAACTTAACACCCGGCGTACCCCCCACGGATACGCAGTATTTC	CASNLTPGVPPTDTQYF
TRBV6-2/TRBV6-3	TRBD2	.	TRBJ2-7	TGTGCCAGCAGTCTCGTGACTAGCGGGAACTCCTACGAGCAGTACTTC	CASSLVTSGNSYEQYF
TRBV28	.	once	TRBJ1-2	TGTGCCAGCACTCTCCCTCCCGGTTCCCAGGGTCGGTATGGCTACACCTTC	CASTLPPGSQGRYGYTF
TRBV29-1	TRBD1	.	TRBJ2-5	TGCAGCGTTGAGTTGACAGGGCGAGAGACCAAGTACTTC	CSVELTGRETKYF
TRBV2	TRBD2	.	TRBJ2-5	TGTGCCAGTCCAGCGGGAGGCGGTCAAGAGACCCAGTACTTC	CASPAGGGQETQYF
TRBV5-1	.	many	TRBJ2-5	TGCGCCAGCAGCGCGTACCCAGGGGTTGAGACCCAGTACTTC	CASSAYPGVETQYF
TRBV6-1	.	.	TRBJ2-7	TGTGCCAGCAATGAGATTGGGGGATCGGAGTACGAGCAGTACTTC	CASNEIGGSEYEQYF
TRBV11-2	.	.	TRBJ2-5	TGTGCCAGTAGCCAAATGTACCAAGAGGCCCAGTGCTTC	CASSQMYQEAQCF
TRBV4-1	TRBD2	.	TRBJ2-2	TGCGCCAACAGCTTTAGCGGGTCGAACACCGGGGAGCTATTTTTT	CANSFSGSNTGELFF
TRBV24-1	.	.	TRBJ1-1	TGTGCCACCAGTGATGGCGGGACAAGCAGAGCTTTCTTT	CATSDGGTSRAFF